This entry describes one TCR beta chain. What it recognizes is unknown. The entry originates in a study of shared clonotypes between healthy human individuals. CDR3 length: 11 amino acids. CDR1 is SQVTM and CDR2 is ANQGSEA in the germline V gene. V shed 7 bases, J shed 2 bases, and the junction held 2 bases outside the gene matches. Researchers partitioned CD4+ cells into CD45RA+ naive and CD45RA-negative memory subsets. Study-level findings and limits: The sampled material consisted only of blood, and tissue repertoires are likely to differ. Researchers found naive subsets generally carried larger estimated richness than memory subsets.

Original processing methods: Because ImmunoSEQ provided only junction sequences with no quality scores, the filtering differed. Clones were read by immunoSEQ multiplex PCR, and TCRdb kept only the in-frame ones, dropping some. Clone size and the V and J calls come from that table; the DNA yielded D and trimming. The table lists 950,000 to 1,100,000 clones, roughly 80% of them singletons, with approximately 1.5% in the top ten. The sequence was collected from a man aged 18 to 30 in good health. The V and J genes are TRBV29-1 and TRBJ2-7, with 7 bases fitting TRBD1. The sequenced sample consisted of memory CD4+ T cells sorted from blood. Subset reported: CD45RA-negative fraction. The CDR3 loop reads CSGGTAYEQYF. The CDR3, as DNA: TGCAGCGGTGGGACAGCCTACGAGCAGTACTTC.